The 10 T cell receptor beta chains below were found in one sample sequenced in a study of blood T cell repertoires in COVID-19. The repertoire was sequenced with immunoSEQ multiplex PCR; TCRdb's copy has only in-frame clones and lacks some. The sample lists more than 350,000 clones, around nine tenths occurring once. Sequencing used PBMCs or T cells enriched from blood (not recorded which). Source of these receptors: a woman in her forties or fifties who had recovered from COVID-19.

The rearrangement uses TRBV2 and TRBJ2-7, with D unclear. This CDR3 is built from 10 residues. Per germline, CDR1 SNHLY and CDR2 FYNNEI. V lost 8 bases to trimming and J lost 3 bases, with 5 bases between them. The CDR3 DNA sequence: TGTGCCAGCCAACTCTACGAGCAGTACTTC. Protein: CASQLYEQYF.

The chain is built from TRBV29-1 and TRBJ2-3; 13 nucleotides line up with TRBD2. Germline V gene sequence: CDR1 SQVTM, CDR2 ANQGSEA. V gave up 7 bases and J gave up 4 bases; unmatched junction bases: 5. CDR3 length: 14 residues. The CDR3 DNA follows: TGCAGCGCAGGACTAGCGGGGGTAGCAGATACGCAGTATTTT. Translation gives CSAGLAGVADTQYF.

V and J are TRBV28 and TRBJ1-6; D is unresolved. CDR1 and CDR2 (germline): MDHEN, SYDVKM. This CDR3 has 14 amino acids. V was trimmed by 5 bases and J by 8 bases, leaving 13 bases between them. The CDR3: CASSGGPSHSPLHF. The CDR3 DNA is TGTGCCAGCAGTGGTGGCCCTAGTCATTCACCCCTCCACTTT. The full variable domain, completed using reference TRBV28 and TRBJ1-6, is DVKVTQSSRYLVKRTGEKVFLECVQDMDHENMFWYRQDPGLGLRLIYFSYDVKMKEKGDIPEGYSVSREKKERFSLILESASTNQTSMYLCASSGGPSHSPLHFGNGTRLTVT.

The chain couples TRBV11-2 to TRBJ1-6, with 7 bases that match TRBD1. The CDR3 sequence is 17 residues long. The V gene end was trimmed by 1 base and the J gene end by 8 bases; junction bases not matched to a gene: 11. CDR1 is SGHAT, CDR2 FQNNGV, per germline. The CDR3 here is CASSLGSVGQHYSPLHF. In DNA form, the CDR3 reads TGTGCCAGCAGCTTAGGATCGGTGGGACAGCATTATTCACCCCTCCACTTT.

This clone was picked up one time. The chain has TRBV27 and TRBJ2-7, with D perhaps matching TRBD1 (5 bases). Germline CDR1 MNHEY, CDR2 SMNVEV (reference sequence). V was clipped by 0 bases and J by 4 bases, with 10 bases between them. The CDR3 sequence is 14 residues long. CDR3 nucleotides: TGTGCCAGCAGTTTATCCCAGGGTGCGTACGAGCAGTACTTC. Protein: CASSLSQGAYEQYF.

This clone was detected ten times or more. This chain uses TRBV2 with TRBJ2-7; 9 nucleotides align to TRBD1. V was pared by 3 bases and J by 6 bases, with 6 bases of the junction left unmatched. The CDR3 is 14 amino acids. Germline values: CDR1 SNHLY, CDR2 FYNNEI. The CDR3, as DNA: TGTGCCAGCAGTGAGAGAGGACAGGGGTTCGAGCAGTACTTC. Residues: CASSERGQGFEQYF.

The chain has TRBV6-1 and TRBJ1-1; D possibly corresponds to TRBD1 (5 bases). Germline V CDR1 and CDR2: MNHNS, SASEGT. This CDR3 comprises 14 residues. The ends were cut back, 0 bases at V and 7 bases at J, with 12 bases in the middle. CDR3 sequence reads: CASSEAVGHGEAFF. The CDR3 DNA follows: TGTGCCAGCAGTGAAGCGGTCGGACACGGTGAAGCTTTCTTT.

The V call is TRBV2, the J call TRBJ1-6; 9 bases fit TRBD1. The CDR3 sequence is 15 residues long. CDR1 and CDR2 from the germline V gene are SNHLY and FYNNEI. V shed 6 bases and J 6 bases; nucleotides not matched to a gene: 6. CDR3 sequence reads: CASRGGTGINSPLHF. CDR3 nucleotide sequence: TGTGCCAGCAGGGGGGGGACAGGGATTAATTCACCCCTCCACTTT.

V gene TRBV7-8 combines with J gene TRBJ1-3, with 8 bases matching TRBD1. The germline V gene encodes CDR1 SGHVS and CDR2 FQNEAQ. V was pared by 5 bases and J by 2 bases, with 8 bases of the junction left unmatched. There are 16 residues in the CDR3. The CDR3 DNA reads TGTGCCAGCAGCCTGCCGGACAGGGAGGCTGGAAACACCATATATTTT. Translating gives CASSLPDREAGNTIYF.

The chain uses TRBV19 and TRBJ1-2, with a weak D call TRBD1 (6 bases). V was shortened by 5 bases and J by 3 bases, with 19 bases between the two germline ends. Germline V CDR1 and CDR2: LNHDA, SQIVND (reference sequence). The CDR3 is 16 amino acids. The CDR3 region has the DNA TGTGCCAGTAGTGCACACCAGGGGTTAATGCACTATGGCTACACCTTC. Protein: CASSAHQGLMHYGYTF.